A selection of T cell receptor beta chains follows, all from one sample in a study of regulatory T cells in long-lasting Graves disease. MiXCR, applied by TCRdb to the multiplex PCR reads, yields one record per CDR3 protein. The data show 420,000 or so distinct CDR3 sequences, with about 25% seen just once and about 27% held by the top ten. The sequences come from peripheral blood mononuclear cells (PBMCs), collected when the disease was refractory, from a patient treated with antithyroid drugs. The receptors stem from a female donor with Graves disease. Each CDR3 is given with its conserved first and last residue. The order of the fields is D gene, J gene, V gene, clone size, CDR3 protein, CDR3 DNA. The D gene is left open where the match is weak. Part of the rows lack a size; the others show once, few, many or a class for expanded clones.

-,TRBJ2-5,TRBV6-1,-,CASIGSTETQYF,TGTGCCAGTATTGGGTCGACGGAGACCCAGTACTTC
TRBD1,TRBJ1-4,TRBV4-3,many,CASSQDGTARNEKLFF,TGCGCCAGCAGCCAAGACGGGACAGCGAGGAATGAAAAACTGTTTTTT
-,TRBJ1-5,TRBV20-1,few,CSGVQYSNQPQHF,TGCAGTGGCGTCCAATATAGCAATCAGCCCCAGCATTTT
-,TRBJ2-7,TRBV29-1,-,CSVSTSGFYEQYF,TGCAGCGTATCGACCTCGGGCTTCTACGAGCAGTACTTC
-,TRBJ2-5,TRBV6-5,few,CASSYSLAGQETQYF,TGTGCCAGCAGTTACTCCTTGGCGGGACAGGAGACCCAGTACTTC
TRBD1,TRBJ1-4,TRBV5-1,few,CASSPADRVGEKLFF,TGCGCCAGCAGCCCCGCGGACAGGGTTGGTGAAAAACTGTTTTTT
TRBD1,TRBJ2-4,TRBV28,many,CASSSSPGTGGENIQYF,TGTGCCAGCAGTTCGTCGCCCGGGACAGGGGGCGAAAACATTCAGTACTTC
-,TRBJ1-3,TRBV19,-,CASSTTGFSGNTIYF,TGTGCCAGTAGTACAACAGGATTCTCTGGAAACACCATATATTTT
TRBD1,TRBJ2-5,TRBV4-1,-,CASSRPGQGAGEQYF,TGCGCCAGCAGCCGTCCGGGACAGGGGGCGGGGGAGCAGTACTTC
-,TRBJ1-2,TRBV6-1,-,CASSRTQESGYTF,TGTGCCAGCAGTAGAACACAGGAATCCGGCTACACCTTC
-,TRBJ2-7,TRBV14,-,CASSHLPSEFTYEQYF,TGTGCCAGCAGCCACCTCCCCTCCGAGTTCACCTACGAGCAGTACTTC
TRBD1,TRBJ2-7,TRBV27,-,CASRPGQAPYEQYF,TGTGCCAGCAGACCGGGACAGGCCCCCTACGAGCAGTACTTC
-,TRBJ1-3,TRBV4-2,-,CASSQDVAGIDTIYF,TGTGCCAGCAGCCAAGATGTCGCAGGGATAGACACCATATATTTT
TRBD1,TRBJ2-2,TRBV5-1,few,CASSLSGQVPTGELFF,TGCGCCAGCAGCTTGAGCGGACAGGTCCCAACCGGGGAGCTGTTTTTT
-,TRBJ1-6,TRBV25-1,-,CASSGQFWNSPLHF,TGTGCCAGCAGTGGTCAATTTTGGAATTCACCCCTCCACTTT
-,TRBJ1-1,TRBV7-2,-,CASTTRGIEAFF,TGTGCCAGCACTACAAGGGGAATTGAAGCTTTCTTT
-,TRBJ1-1,TRBV2,many,CANQRGGMNTEAFF,TGTGCCAACCAAAGGGGGGGGATGAACACTGAAGCTTTCTTT
TRBD2,TRBJ2-5,TRBV11-2,few,CASSLVTRFTSGRGGETQYF,TGTGCCAGCAGCTTAGTTACCCGTTTCACTAGCGGGAGAGGGGGAGAGACCCAGTACTTC
-,TRBJ2-7,TRBV5-5,few,CASSGMAGPSYEQYF,TGTGCCAGCAGCGGCATGGCCGGGCCATCCTACGAGCAGTACTTC
TRBD1,TRBJ1-2,TRBV7-9,-,CASSFKETGQTNYGYTF,TGTGCCAGCAGCTTTAAGGAAACGGGACAGACAAACTATGGCTACACCTTC
-,TRBJ1-1,TRBV7-2,-,CASSLTGFVNTEAFF,TGTGCCAGCAGCTTGACAGGATTTGTGAACACTGAAGCTTTCTTT
TRBD1,TRBJ2-6,TRBV2,many,CASSEGTAGANVLTF,TGTGCCAGCAGTGAGGGGACAGCTGGGGCCAACGTCCTGACTTTC
TRBD1,TRBJ2-2,TRBV7-3,-,CASSKTPGQGATGELFF,TGTGCCAGCAGCAAAACACCGGGACAGGGGGCTACCGGGGAGCTGTTTTTT
TRBD2,TRBJ2-7,TRBV2,many,CASSAVAGDFYEQYF,TGTGCCAGCAGTGCTGTAGCGGGAGATTTCTACGAGCAGTACTTC
TRBD1,TRBJ1-1,TRBV12-3/TRBV12-4,many,CASTIVDRGAEAFF,TGTGCCAGCACCATCGTTGACAGGGGGGCTGAAGCTTTCTTT
TRBD1,TRBJ2-7,TRBV5-5,few,CASSSPGQENYEQYF,TGTGCCAGCAGCTCGCCGGGACAGGAGAATTACGAGCAGTACTTC
TRBD1,TRBJ1-2,TRBV19,-,CASSAQGGHYGYTF,TGTGCCAGTAGTGCACAGGGGGGGCACTATGGCTACACCTTC
-,TRBJ1-1,TRBV6-5,many,CASSYSTHGAFF,TGTGCCAGCAGTTACTCGACCCATGGAGCTTTCTTT
TRBD2,TRBJ2-7,TRBV20-1,-,CSASNRTSGIPDEQYF,TGCAGTGCTTCTAATAGGACTAGCGGGATACCCGACGAGCAGTACTTC
-,TRBJ2-5,TRBV10-3,-,CAVSDLAQETQYF,TGTGCCGTGAGCGACCTAGCTCAAGAGACCCAGTACTTC
TRBD2,TRBJ2-4,TRBV6-2/TRBV6-3,-,CASSERGTLAKNIQYF,TGTGCCAGCAGTGAGCGGGGGACACTAGCCAAAAACATTCAGTACTTC
-,TRBJ1-2,TRBV10-3,-,CAISESNGAYGYTF,TGTGCCATCAGTGAGTCGAACGGAGCCTATGGCTACACCTTC
TRBD2,TRBJ2-1,TRBV2,-,CASSEAWGLAGGKNYNEQFF,TGTGCCAGCAGTGAAGCTTGGGGACTAGCGGGAGGGAAAAACTACAATGAGCAGTTCTTC
-,TRBJ2-5,TRBV7-9,few,CASSLDTDSQETQYF,TGTGCCAGCAGCTTAGATACGGACTCCCAAGAGACCCAGTACTTC
TRBD1,TRBJ2-3,TRBV2,few,CASTGQGLDTQYF,TGTGCCAGCACCGGACAGGGTTTAGATACGCAGTATTTT